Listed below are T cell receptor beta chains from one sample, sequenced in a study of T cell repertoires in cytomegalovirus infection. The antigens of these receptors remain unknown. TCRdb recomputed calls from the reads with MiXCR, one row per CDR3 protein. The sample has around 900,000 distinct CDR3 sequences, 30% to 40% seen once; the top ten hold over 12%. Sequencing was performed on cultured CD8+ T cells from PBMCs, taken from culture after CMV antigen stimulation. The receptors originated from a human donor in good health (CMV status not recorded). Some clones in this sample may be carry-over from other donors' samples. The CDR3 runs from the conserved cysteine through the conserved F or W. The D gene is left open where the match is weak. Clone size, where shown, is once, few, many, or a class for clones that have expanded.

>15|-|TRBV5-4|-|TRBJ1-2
CASVAGDQLSYGYTF
TGTGCCAGCGTGGCAGGGGACCAACTAAGTTATGGCTACACCTTC
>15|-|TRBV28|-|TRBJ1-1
CASSFSTGMNTEAFF
TGTGCCAGCAGTTTCTCGACAGGTATGAACACTGAAGCTTTCTTT
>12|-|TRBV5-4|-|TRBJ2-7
CASGRAPYEQYF
TGTGCCAGCGGCAGGGCCCCTTACGAGCAGTACTTC
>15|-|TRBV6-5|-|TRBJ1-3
CASSYSGGSGNTIYF
TGTGCCAGCAGTTACTCCGGGGGCTCTGGAAACACCATATATTTT
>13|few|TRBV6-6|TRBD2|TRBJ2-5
CASRKLAVETQYF
TGTGCCAGCAGGAAACTAGCGGTGGAGACCCAGTACTTC
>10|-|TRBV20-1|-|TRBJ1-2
CSAEEYGYTF
TGCAGTGCGGAAGAATATGGCTACACCTTC
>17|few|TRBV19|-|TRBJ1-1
CASSMEGYTQASTEAFF
TGTGCCAGTAGTATGGAAGGGTACACCCAAGCAAGCACTGAAGCTTTCTTT
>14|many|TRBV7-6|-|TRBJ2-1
CASSLGWGDNEQFF
TGTGCCAGCAGCTTAGGATGGGGGGACAATGAGCAGTTCTTC
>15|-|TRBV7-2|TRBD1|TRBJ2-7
CASSSPGQGPHEQYF
TGTGCCAGCAGCTCACCGGGACAGGGTCCCCACGAGCAGTACTTC
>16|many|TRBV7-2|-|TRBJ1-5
CASSSDWGDSNQPQHF
TGTGCCAGCAGCTCAGACTGGGGGGATAGCAATCAGCCCCAGCATTTT
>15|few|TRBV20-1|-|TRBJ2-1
CSAAIQGFPYNEQFF
TGCAGTGCTGCAATTCAGGGGTTCCCGTACAATGAGCAGTTCTTC
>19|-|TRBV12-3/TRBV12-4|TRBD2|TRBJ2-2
CASSSTGTSGGLNTGELFF
TGTGCCAGCAGTAGTACCGGGACTAGCGGGGGGCTGAACACCGGGGAGCTGTTTTTT